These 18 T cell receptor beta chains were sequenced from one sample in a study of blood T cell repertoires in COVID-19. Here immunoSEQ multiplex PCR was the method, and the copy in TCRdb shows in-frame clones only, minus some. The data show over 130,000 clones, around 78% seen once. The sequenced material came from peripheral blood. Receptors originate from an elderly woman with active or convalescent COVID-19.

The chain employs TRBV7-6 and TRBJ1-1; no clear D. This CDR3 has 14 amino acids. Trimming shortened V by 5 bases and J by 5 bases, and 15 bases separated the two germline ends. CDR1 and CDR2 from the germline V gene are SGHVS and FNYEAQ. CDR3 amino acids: CASSPQMSGTEAFF. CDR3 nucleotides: TGTGCCAGCAGCCCTCAAATGTCAGGTACTGAAGCTTTCTTT.

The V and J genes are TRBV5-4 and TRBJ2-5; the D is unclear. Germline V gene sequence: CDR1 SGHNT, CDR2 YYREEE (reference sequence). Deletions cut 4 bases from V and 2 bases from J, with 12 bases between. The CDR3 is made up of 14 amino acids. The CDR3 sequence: CASSPGIFQETQYF. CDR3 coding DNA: TGTGCCAGCAGCCCAGGAATCTTTCAAGAGACCCAGTACTTC.

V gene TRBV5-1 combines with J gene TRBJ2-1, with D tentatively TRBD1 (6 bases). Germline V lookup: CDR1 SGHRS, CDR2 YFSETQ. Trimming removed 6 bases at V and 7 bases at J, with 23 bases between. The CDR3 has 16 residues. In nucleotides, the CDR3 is TGCGCCAGCACAAGACGCTCAGGACAGAAGACGAATGAGCAGTTCTTC. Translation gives CASTRRSGQKTNEQFF.

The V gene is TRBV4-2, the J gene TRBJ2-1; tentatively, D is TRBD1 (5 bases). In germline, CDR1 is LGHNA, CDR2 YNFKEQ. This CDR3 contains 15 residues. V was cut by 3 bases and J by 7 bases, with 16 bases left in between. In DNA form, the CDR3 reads TGTGCCAGCAGCCAGGGGCAGGGAAGATTGAATGAGCAGTTCTTC. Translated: CASSQGQGRLNEQFF.

This CDR3 reads CASSLSQDYEQYF. The CDR3 nucleotides read TGTGCCAGCAGCTTATCCCAGGACTACGAGCAGTACTTC. The chain joins TRBV7-8 to TRBJ2-7; no definite D call. CDR3 length: 13 residues. Germline V gene data show CDR1 as SGHVS and CDR2 as FQNEAQ. V lost 2 bases and J lost 3, with 8 bases in between.

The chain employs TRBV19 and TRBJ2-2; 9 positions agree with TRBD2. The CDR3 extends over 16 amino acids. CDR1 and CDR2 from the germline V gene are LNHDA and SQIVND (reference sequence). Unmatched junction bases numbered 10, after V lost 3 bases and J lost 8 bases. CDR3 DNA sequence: TGTGCCAGTAGTATGTCACCGGGACTAGCAACTGGGGAGCTGTTTTTT. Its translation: CASSMSPGLATGELFF.

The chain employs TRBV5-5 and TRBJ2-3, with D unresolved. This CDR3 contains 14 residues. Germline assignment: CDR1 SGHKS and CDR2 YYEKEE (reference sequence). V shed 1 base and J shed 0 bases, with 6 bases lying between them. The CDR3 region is CASSLIRSTDTQYF. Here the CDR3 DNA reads TGTGCCAGCAGCTTGATCCGTAGCACAGATACGCAGTATTTT.

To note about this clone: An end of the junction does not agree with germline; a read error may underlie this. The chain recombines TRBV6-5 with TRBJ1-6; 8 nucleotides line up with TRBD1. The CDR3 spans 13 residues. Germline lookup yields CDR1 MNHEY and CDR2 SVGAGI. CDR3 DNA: TGCGCGACAGGGGCCCCGAATCGGTCACCCCTCCACTTT. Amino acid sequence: CATGAPNRSPLHF.

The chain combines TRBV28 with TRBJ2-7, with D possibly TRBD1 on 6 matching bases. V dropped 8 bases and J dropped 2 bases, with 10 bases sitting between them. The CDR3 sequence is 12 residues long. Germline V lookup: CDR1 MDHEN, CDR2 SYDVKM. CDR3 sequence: CASVRGTYEQYF. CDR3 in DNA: TGTGCCAGCGTCAGGGGAACCTACGAGCAGTACTTC. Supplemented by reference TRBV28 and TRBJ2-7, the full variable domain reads DVKVTQSSRYLVKRTGEKVFLECVQDMDHENMFWYRQDPGLGLRLIYFSYDVKMKEKGDIPEGYSVSREKKERFSLILESASTNQTSMYLCASVRGTYEQYFGPGTRLTVT.

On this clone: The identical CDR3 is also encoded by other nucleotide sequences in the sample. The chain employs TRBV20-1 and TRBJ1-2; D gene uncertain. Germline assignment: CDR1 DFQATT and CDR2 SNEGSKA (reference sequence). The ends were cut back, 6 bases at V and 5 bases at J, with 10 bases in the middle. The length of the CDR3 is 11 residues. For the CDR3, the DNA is TGCAGTGCGCGGGCCGGGTATGGCTACACCTTC. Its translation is CSARAGYGYTF.

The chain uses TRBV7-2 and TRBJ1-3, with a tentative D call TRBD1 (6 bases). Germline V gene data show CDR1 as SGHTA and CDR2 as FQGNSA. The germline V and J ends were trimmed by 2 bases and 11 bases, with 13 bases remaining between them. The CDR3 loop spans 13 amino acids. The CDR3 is CASSLSPGAPIYF. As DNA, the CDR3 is TGTGCCAGCAGCTTATCCCCAGGGGCGCCCATATATTTT. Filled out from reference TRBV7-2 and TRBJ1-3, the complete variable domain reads GAGVSQSPSNKVTEKGKDVELRCDPISGHTALYWYRQSLGQGLEFLIYFQGNSAPDKSGLPSDRFSAERTGGSVSTLTIQRTQQEDSAVYLCASSLSPGAPIYFGEGSWLTVV.

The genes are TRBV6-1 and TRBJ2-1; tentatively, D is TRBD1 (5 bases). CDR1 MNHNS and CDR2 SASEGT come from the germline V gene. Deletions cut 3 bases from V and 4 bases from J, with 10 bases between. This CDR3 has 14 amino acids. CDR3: CASSDGTGYNEQFF. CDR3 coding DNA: TGTGCCAGCAGTGATGGTACAGGTTACAATGAGCAGTTCTTC.

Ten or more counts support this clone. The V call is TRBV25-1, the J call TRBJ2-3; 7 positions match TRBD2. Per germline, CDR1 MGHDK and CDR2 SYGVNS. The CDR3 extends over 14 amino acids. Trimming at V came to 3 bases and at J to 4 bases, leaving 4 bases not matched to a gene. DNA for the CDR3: TGTGCCAGCAGTGACACGGGGGGTTCAGATACGCAGTATTTT. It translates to CASSDTGGSDTQYF.

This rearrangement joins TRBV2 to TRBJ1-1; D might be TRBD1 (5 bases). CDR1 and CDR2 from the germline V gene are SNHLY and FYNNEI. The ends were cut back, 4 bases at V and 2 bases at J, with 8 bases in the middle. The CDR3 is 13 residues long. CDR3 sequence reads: CASSVWGNTEAFF. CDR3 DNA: TGTGCCAGCAGTGTCTGGGGCAACACTGAAGCTTTCTTT.

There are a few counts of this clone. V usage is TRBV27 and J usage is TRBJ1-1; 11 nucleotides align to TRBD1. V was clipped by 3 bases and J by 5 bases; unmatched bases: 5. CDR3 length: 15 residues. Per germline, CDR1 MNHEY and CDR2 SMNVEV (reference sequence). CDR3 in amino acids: CASSFGGQGVTEAFF. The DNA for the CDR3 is TGTGCCAGCAGTTTTGGGGGACAGGGGGTGACTGAAGCTTTCTTT.

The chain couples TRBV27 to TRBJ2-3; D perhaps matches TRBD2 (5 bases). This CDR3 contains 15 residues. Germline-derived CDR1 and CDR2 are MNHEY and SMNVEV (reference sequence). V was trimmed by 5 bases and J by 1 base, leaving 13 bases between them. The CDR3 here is CASSPQLRGTDTQYF. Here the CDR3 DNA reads TGTGCCAGCAGTCCACAACTGCGGGGCACAGATACGCAGTATTTT.

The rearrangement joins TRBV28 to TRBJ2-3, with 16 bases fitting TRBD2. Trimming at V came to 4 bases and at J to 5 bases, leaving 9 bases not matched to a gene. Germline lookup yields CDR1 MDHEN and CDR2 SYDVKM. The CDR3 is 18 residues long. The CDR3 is CASSSLGLAGGHQDTQYF. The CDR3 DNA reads TGTGCCAGCAGTTCCTTGGGACTAGCGGGGGGGCATCAAGATACGCAGTATTTT. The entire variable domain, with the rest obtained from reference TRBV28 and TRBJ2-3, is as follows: DVKVTQSSRYLVKRTGEKVFLECVQDMDHENMFWYRQDPGLGLRLIYFSYDVKMKEKGDIPEGYSVSREKKERFSLILESASTNQTSMYLCASSSLGLAGGHQDTQYFGPGTRLTVL.

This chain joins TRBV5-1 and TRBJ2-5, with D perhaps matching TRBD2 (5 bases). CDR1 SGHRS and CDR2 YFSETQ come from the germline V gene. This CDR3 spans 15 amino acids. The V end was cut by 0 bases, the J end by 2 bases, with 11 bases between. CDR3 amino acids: CASSLGGWGQETQYF. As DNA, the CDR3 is TGCGCCAGCAGCTTGGGAGGGTGGGGACAAGAGACCCAGTACTTC.